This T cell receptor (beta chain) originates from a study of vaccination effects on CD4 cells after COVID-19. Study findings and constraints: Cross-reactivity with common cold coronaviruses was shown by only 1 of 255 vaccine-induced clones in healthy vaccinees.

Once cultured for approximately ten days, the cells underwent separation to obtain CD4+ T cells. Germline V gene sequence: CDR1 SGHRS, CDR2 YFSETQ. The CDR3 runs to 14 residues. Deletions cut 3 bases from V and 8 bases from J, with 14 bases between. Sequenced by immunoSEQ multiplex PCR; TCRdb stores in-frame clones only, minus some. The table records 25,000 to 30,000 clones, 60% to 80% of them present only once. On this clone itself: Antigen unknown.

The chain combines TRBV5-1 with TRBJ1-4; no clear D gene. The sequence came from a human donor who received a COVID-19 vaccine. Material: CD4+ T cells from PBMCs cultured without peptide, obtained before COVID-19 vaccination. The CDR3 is CASSSSGLIEKLFF. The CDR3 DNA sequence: TGCGCCAGCAGCTCTTCGGGGTTGATCGAAAAACTGTTTTTT.